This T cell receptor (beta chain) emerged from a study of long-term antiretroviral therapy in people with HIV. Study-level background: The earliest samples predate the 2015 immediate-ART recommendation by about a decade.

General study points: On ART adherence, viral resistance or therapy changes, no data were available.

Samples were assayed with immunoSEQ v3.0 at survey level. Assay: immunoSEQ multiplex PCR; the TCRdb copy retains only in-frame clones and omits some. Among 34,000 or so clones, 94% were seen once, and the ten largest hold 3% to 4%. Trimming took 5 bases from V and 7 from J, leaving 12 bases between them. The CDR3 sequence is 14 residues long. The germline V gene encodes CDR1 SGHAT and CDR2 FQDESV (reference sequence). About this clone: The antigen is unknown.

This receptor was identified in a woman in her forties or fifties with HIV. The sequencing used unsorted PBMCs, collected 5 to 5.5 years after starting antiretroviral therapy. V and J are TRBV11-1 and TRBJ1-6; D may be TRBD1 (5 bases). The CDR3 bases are TGTGCCAGCAGCCGTTTGGGGGGGAATTCACCCCTCCACTTT. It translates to CASSRLGGNSPLHF.